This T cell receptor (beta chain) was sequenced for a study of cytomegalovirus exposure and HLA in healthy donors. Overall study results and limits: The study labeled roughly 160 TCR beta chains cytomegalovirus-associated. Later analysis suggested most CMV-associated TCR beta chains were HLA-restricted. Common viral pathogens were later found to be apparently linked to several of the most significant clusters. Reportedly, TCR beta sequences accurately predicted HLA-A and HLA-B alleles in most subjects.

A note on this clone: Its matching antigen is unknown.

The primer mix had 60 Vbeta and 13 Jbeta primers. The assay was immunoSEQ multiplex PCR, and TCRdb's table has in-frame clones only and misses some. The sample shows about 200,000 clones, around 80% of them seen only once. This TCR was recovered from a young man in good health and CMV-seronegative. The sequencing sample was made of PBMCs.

The DNA for the CDR3 is TGTGCCAGCAGAGCCCAACAGGGAATTTTTGAAAAACTGTTTTTT. Translated, it gives CASRAQQGIFEKLFF. The chain uses TRBV28 and TRBJ1-4, with D possibly matching TRBD1 (6 bases). The CDR3 contains 15 residues. V lost 6 bases and J 7 bases, leaving 18 bases between the germline ends. The germline V gene encodes CDR1 MDHEN and CDR2 SYDVKM.